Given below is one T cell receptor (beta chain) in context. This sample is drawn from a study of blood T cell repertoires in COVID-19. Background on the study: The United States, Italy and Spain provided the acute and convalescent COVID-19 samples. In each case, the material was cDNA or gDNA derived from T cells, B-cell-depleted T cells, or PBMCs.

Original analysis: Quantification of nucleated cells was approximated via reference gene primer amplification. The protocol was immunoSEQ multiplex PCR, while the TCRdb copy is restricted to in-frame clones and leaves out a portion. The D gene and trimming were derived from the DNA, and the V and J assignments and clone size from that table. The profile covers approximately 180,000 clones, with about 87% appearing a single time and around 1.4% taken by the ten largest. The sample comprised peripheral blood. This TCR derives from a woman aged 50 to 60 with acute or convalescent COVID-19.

The CDR3 loop reads CASSSDSSSYEQYF. CDR3 sequence (DNA): TGTGCCAGCAGCTCCGACAGTAGCTCCTACGAGCAGTACTTC. This chain uses TRBV7-2 with TRBJ2-7, with a possible D match to TRBD1 (5 bases). Trimming left V 4 bases short and J 0 bases short, with 10 bases between. Germline V gene lookup returns CDR1 SGHTA and CDR2 FQGNSA. This CDR3 spans 14 amino acids.